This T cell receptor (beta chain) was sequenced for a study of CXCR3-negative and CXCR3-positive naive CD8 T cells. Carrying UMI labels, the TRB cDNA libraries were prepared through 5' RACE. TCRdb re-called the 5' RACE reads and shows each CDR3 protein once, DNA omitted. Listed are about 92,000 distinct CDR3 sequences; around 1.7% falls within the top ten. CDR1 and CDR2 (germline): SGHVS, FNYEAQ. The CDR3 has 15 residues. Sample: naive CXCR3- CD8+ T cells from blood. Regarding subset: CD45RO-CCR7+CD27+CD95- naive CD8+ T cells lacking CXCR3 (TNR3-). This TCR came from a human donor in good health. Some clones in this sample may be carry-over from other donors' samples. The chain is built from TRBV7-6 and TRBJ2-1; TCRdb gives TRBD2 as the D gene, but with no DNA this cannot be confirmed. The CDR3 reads CASSLYSGGRNEQFF.